This T cell receptor (beta chain) is from a study of T cells after somatic rescue of genetic block (TCRdb year 2020). Broadly, across the study: What the study looked at was long-term robustness, specifically in a T-cell system that came about through somatic rescue of a genetic block in T-cell development.

Between the V and J ends, shortened by 8 bases and 4 bases respectively, the junction contains 16 bases. CDR1 is given as MNHEY and CDR2 as SVGAGI, both from the germline V gene. The CDR3 spans 14 residues, from the cysteine through the phenylalanine. Only CDR3 DNA remains: 42 bases, in frame from the first base. As regards this clone: Its antigen remains unidentified. No qualities accompany the bases; no much larger clone lies one base away.

The library was prepared using the immunoSEQ multiplex PCR assay. As stored in TCRdb, this immuneACCESS dataset retains in-frame rearrangements with V and J assigned. A fraction of the clones does not appear; measured against another copy, unresolved V genes explain less than half of the discrepancy, and the remainder lacks a known reason. The sample table holds roughly 8,000 clones, of which around 85% were seen once. About 25% of the sample is taken by the ten largest. The receptor's source is a boy between 5 and 17 years old. The chain was built from TRBV6-5 and TRBJ2-3; the D call is possibly TRBD1 or TRBD2, each sharing 5 bases. Sequencing used peripheral blood mononuclear cells (PBMCs). The sequenced DNA: TGTGCCAGCTGCATTGGGGGTGGGGCAGATACGCAGTATTTT. It translates to CASCIGGGADTQYF.